The TCR beta chain under discussion was sequenced for a study of vaccination effects on CD4 cells after COVID-19. Peptide-pool stimulation followed by sequencing identified expanded antigen-specific CD4+ clonotypes in the ViraFEST assay. On day 10 of culture, CD4+ T cells were separated out. Roughly 2.1 million PBMC were seeded per well and grown in the presence of 9 to 10 IU/ml IL-2 and 8.5 to 10 ug/ml peptides. Whole-study findings and limits: Late in the post-vaccination period, infection-induced and vaccine-induced clones underwent marked clonal contraction. The study found that only 1 of 255 vaccine-induced clones from healthy vaccinees cross-reacted with common cold coronaviruses.

Concerning this clone itself: The antigen is unknown.

V shed 0 bases and J shed 0 bases, with 12 bases lying between them. The CDR3 runs 18 residues. The germline CDR1 and CDR2 sequences are LNHDA and SQIVND (reference sequence). Some clones are missing from TCRdb's copy, which holds only in-frame ones; the method was immunoSEQ multiplex PCR. The sample contains some 79,000 clones, around 76% of which appear only once. The TCR comes from a human donor who received a COVID-19 vaccine. The V gene is TRBV19, the J gene TRBJ2-6; perhaps TRBD1 as D (5 bases). The sequencing used CD4+ T cells from PBMCs cultured with HCoV-229E spike peptides, collected before COVID-19 vaccination. Here the CDR3 DNA reads TGTGCCAGTAGTATAGATTACAGGACCAGCTCTGGGGCCAACGTCCTGACTTTC. Protein product: CASSIDYRTSSGANVLTF.